This T cell receptor beta chain was observed in a study of T cell responses to AZD1222 COVID-19 vaccine. The junction had 5 bases not matched to a gene; V was cut back by 2 bases and J by 11 bases. The CDR3 is made up of 12 amino acids. CDR1 and CDR2 from the germline V gene are SGHDT and YYEEEE. Assay used: immunoSEQ multiplex PCR; TCRdb lists only in-frame clones, some missing. Here the sample spans 90,000 to 140,000 clones, approximately 88% being singletons. V usage is TRBV5-6 and J usage is TRBJ1-1; TRBD1 aligns across 8 bases. The sequences come from peripheral blood, collected on day 0 of AZD1222 vaccination. The clonotype originates from an adult in good health. The CDR3 DNA reads as TGTGCCAGCAGCTTTGGCCGACAGGGGGCTTTCTTT. It translates to CASSFGRQGAFF.